This TCR beta chain was captured by sequencing in a study of T-cell reconstitution after alpha-beta-depleted transplantation in children. The germline CDR1 and CDR2 sequences are DFQATT and SNEGSKA (reference sequence). Trimming removed 0 bases from V and 6 bases from J; junction bases left unmatched: 12. This CDR3 region has 17 residues. Unique molecular identifiers tagged the TCRbeta library. TCRdb used MiXCR to reprocess the PCR reads, holding one entry per CDR3 protein. Here the sample spans about 610,000 distinct CDR3 sequences, about 10% being singletons. This clonotype was observed a few times.

This TCR was sampled from a human donor who donated a stem cell graft to a child with acute myeloid leukemia. J is TRBJ1-5 and V is TRBV20-1, with 9 bases lining up with TRBD1. The sequences come from PBMCs from the stem cell graft donor, collected from the stem cell graft. For the CDR3, the DNA is TGCAGTGCTAGAGATTCATCCGGGACAGGGCTTTCTCAGCCCCAGCATTTT. This codes for CSARDSSGTGLSQPQHF.